These 27 T cell receptor beta chains came from one sample sequenced in a study of CD8 T cells in Susac syndrome. A quantity of roughly 0.5 to 1 ug RNA underwent reverse transcription using random hexamers. TCRdb independently ran MiXCR on the immunoSEQ multiplex PCR reads; one entry per CDR3 protein. This sample has about 69,000 distinct CDR3 sequences, with more than 85% found just once. Sequencing input: CD8+ T cells from PBMCs. The receptors here all came from a human donor with multiple sclerosis.

The chain is built from TRBV5-6 and TRBJ1-2; no clear D. This CDR3 comprises 14 residues. Trimming removed 4 bases from V and 4 bases from J, with 14 bases in between. The germline V gene has CDR1 SGHDT and CDR2 YYEEEE. For the CDR3, the DNA is TGTGCCAGCAGCCCCCCGAGGGTGAGCTATGGCTACACCTTC. This codes for CASSPPRVSYGYTF.

The chain joins TRBV6-2 or TRBV6-3 to TRBJ2-7; D is ambiguous. The V gene lost 0 bases and the J gene lost 0 bases, with 6 bases spanning the gap. Germline-derived CDR1 and CDR2 are MNHEY and SVGEGT. The CDR3 length is 14 residues. The CDR3 reads CASSYSTNSYEQYF. The CDR3 DNA reads as TGTGCCAGCAGTTACTCGACAAACTCCTACGAGCAGTACTTC.

J is TRBJ1-5 and V is TRBV2; D not certain. CDR1 is SNHLY and CDR2 is FYNNEI in the germline V gene. There are 15 residues in the CDR3. V lost 0 bases to trimming and J lost 3 bases, with 9 bases between them. The CDR3 loop is CASSEAKGLNQPQHF. The CDR3 bases are TGTGCCAGCAGTGAAGCAAAAGGGCTCAATCAGCCCCAGCATTTT.

The chain joins TRBV2 to TRBJ2-5; perhaps TRBD2 as D (6 bases). Germline lookup yields CDR1 SNHLY and CDR2 FYNNEI. The CDR3 consists of 13 residues. V dropped 6 bases and J dropped 2 bases, with 10 bases sitting between them. The CDR3 sequence: CASRKEGQETQYF. In nucleotides, the CDR3 is TGTGCCAGCAGGAAGGAGGGGCAAGAGACCCAGTACTTC.

V usage is TRBV18 and J usage is TRBJ1-1, with a weak D call TRBD1 (6 bases). The V end was cut by 5 bases, the J end by 1 base, with 11 bases between. The germline CDR1 and CDR2 sequences are KGHSH and LQKENI. CDR3 length equals 14 residues. CDR3 coding DNA: TGTGCCAGCTCATTCTCGGGACAGAACACTGAAGCTTTCTTT. This codes for CASSFSGQNTEAFF.

V gene TRBV25-1 combines with J gene TRBJ2-1, with D possibly being TRBD2 (5 bases). CDR3 size: 19 residues. Germline lookup yields CDR1 MGHDK and CDR2 SYGVNS. Trimming took off 4 bases at V and 3 bases at J, with 25 bases between the two ends. The CDR3 loop is CASSGAWMAPRSGYNEQFF. DNA of the CDR3: TGTGCCAGCAGTGGGGCCTGGATGGCCCCCCGGAGCGGCTACAATGAGCAGTTCTTC.

The chain has TRBV23-1 and TRBJ2-1; 13 nucleotides agree with TRBD2. TRBV23-1 is recorded as an ORF, its role being uncertain. The V and J ends lost 6 bases and 4 bases, in that order; junction bases with no gene match: 12. The CDR3 has 18 residues. The CDR3 DNA sequence: TGCGCCAGCAGCAGGACTAGCGGGGGCCCTCCGCAATACAATGAGCAGTTCTTC. Encoded protein: CASSRTSGGPPQYNEQFF.

This sequence joins TRBV5-4 and TRBJ2-1; 11 bases map to TRBD2. The CDR3 contains 16 residues. V was pared by 0 bases and J by 10 bases, with 9 bases of the junction left unmatched. CDR1 is SGHNT, CDR2 YYREEE, per germline (reference sequence). The CDR3 DNA reads as TGTGCCAGCAGCTTGGCCGGCTGGCTAGCGGGAGGCGAGCAGTTCTTC. This translates into CASSLAGWLAGGEQFF.

The chain couples TRBV5-6 to TRBJ2-5; TRBD2 matches at 13 bases. CDR3 size: 15 residues. CDR1 is SGHDT, CDR2 YYEEEE, per germline. J was trimmed by 8 bases and V by 3 bases; bases with no gene match: 7. For the CDR3, the DNA is TGTGCCAGCAGCTCCGGGACTAGCGGGACCCTCACCCAGTACTTC. The encoded protein is CASSSGTSGTLTQYF.

The chain has TRBV7-6 and TRBJ1-4, with D hard to call. Germline V gives CDR1 SGHVS, CDR2 FNYEAQ. The CDR3 is 12 amino acids. Trimming removed 4 bases from V and 8 bases from J, with 8 bases in between. The CDR3 bases are TGTGCCAGCAGCTCGGCCGGGGAAAAACTGTTTTTT. Its translation is CASSSAGEKLFF.

This chain links TRBV6-2 or TRBV6-3 with TRBJ1-1; no clear D gene. The CDR3 is 14 amino acids. V dropped 7 bases and J dropped 0 bases, with 12 bases sitting between them. Germline-derived CDR1 and CDR2 are MNHEY and SVGEGT. The CDR3 coding sequence is TGTGCCAGCACCAACTCGAGGGTGAACACTGAAGCTTTCTTT. Translation: CASTNSRVNTEAFF.

This chain links TRBV11-3 with TRBJ2-1; perhaps D is TRBD1 or TRBD2 (6 bases each). The CDR3 runs to 13 residues. Germline CDR1 and CDR2: SGHNT and YENEEA. V shed 5 bases and J shed 4 bases, with 9 bases lying between them. CDR3 sequence (DNA): TGTGCCAGCAGCGGAGGGGGTTACAATGAGCAGTTCTTC. This encodes CASSGGGYNEQFF.

The count of this clonotype is one. V gene TRBV30 combines with J gene TRBJ2-7, with D perhaps TRBD2 (6 bases). The CDR3 is 15 amino acids. Germline V lookup: CDR1 GTSNPN, CDR2 SVGIG (reference sequence). The V end lost 1 base, the J end lost 5 bases, and 18 bases lay between the germline ends. CDR3 region: CAWSGAWGLQHEQYF. CDR3 in DNA: TGTGCCTGGAGTGGCGCCTGGGGACTTCAGCACGAGCAGTACTTC.

CDR3: CASSSSALYGYTF. In DNA form, the CDR3 reads TGTGCCAGCTCCTCCTCCGCGCTCTATGGCTACACCTTC. V is TRBV27 and J is TRBJ1-2; no reliable D call. Trimming removed 8 bases from V and 4 bases from J, with 14 bases in between. Germline CDR1 and CDR2: MNHEY and SMNVEV (reference sequence). The CDR3 length is 13 residues.

CDR3 sequence: CASSLAGLAGGRETQYF. The CDR3 DNA reads TGTGCCAGCAGCTTGGCTGGACTAGCGGGGGGGCGGGAGACCCAGTACTTC. The J gene is TRBJ2-5, the V gene TRBV5-4; 15 positions agree with TRBD2. V trimming: 0 bases; J trimming: 5 bases; junction bases outside the gene matches: 5. The CDR3 is 17 amino acids. Germline CDR1 and CDR2: SGHNT and YYREEE (reference sequence).

This chain uses TRBV5-6 with TRBJ1-1; D is ambiguous. Germline loops: CDR1 SGHDT, CDR2 YYEEEE. The V end was cut by 0 bases, the J end by 7 bases, with 19 bases between. This CDR3 is 16 amino acids long. The CDR3 region is CASSLEGRLGLIEAFF. The CDR3 bases are TGTGCCAGCAGCTTGGAGGGTAGGCTGGGCTTGATTGAAGCTTTCTTT.

This sequence joins TRBV5-1 and TRBJ2-5; D could derive from TRBD1 or TRBD2 (5 bases each). The length of the CDR3 is 14 residues. V was pared by 6 bases and J by 1 base, with 13 bases between. CDR1 is SGHRS, CDR2 YFSETQ, per germline. CDR3 in DNA: TGCGCCAGCACCAACGAGGGGTCCCAAGAGACCCAGTACTTC. Translated, it gives CASTNEGSQETQYF.

J is TRBJ1-4 and V is TRBV9; unclear D gene. The CDR3 is 14 residues long. V gave up 0 bases and J gave up 8 bases, with 11 bases separating them. From germline, CDR1 is SGDLS and CDR2 YYNGEE. The CDR3 spells CASSVEGSGEKLFF. The CDR3 bases are TGTGCCAGCAGCGTAGAAGGTTCGGGGGAAAAACTGTTTTTT.

The rearrangement links TRBV6-2 or TRBV6-3 to TRBJ2-5; a possible D gene is TRBD1 (5 bases). The CDR3 consists of 17 residues. CDR1 MNHEY and CDR2 SVGEGT come from the germline V gene. The V end lost 0 bases, the J end lost 3 bases, and 17 bases lay between the germline ends. The DNA of the CDR3 is TGTGCCAGCAGTTACTCGACAATAGGGGATTATGAAGAGACCCAGTACTTC. Its protein product is CASSYSTIGDYEETQYF.

V gene TRBV5-4 combines with J gene TRBJ2-7, with TRBD1 identical over 8 bases. The V gene end was trimmed by 2 bases and the J gene end by 5 bases; junction bases not matched to a gene: 6. This CDR3 contains 14 residues. CDR1 SGHNT and CDR2 YYREEE come from the germline V gene (reference sequence). The CDR3 DNA sequence: TGTGCCAGCAGCTTAGGACAGGGTATCAACGAGCAGTACTTC. It codes for CASSLGQGINEQYF. Based on the CDR3 plus reference TRBV5-4 and TRBJ2-7, the full variable domain is ETGVTQSPTHLIKTRGQQVTLRCSSQSGHNTVSWYQQALGQGPQFIFQYYREEENGRGNFPPRFSGLQFPNYSSELNVNALELDDSALYLCASSLGQGINEQYFGPGTRLTVT.

V is TRBV27 and J is TRBJ2-7, with a tentative D call TRBD1 (5 bases). Germline V CDR1 and CDR2: MNHEY, SMNVEV (reference sequence). This CDR3 has 13 amino acids. With 3 bases removed from V and 5 bases from J, the gap between germline ends came to 11 bases. The CDR3 region has the DNA TGTGCCAGCAGTTTTGGCAGGGATAACGAGCAGTACTTC. Translated: CASSFGRDNEQYF.

The V and J genes are TRBV13 and TRBJ2-1, with D hard to call. Trimming left V 2 bases short and J 7 bases short, with 6 bases between. Germline V gene sequence: CDR1 PRHDT, CDR2 FYEKMQ (reference sequence). The CDR3 contains 12 residues. CDR3 in amino acids: CASSLRWNEQFF. CDR3 DNA sequence: TGTGCCAGCAGCTTACGATGGAATGAGCAGTTCTTC.

DNA of the CDR3: TGTGCCAGTAGTACCCGGGACTCCGCGTACGAGCAGTACTTC. This gives the protein CASSTRDSAYEQYF. This chain connects TRBV19 to TRBJ2-7; D might be TRBD2 (6 bases). Trimming took 4 bases from V and 4 from J, leaving 14 bases between them. CDR1 is LNHDA, CDR2 SQIVND, per germline (reference sequence). The CDR3 runs to 14 residues.

J is TRBJ2-5 and V is TRBV11-2; TRBD1 or TRBD2 may be the D gene (7 bases each). The CDR3 runs 16 residues. V gave up 3 bases and J gave up 5 bases, with 19 bases separating them. The germline gives CDR1 SGHAT, CDR2 FQNNGV. CDR3 coding DNA: TGTGCCAGCAGCTTCGCGGGAGAGGGGGCTCGGGAGACCCAGTACTTC. Amino acid sequence: CASSFAGEGARETQYF.

CDR3 residues: CASSESGGRQETQYF. As DNA, the CDR3 is TGTGCCAGCAGTGAGAGCGGGGGGCGGCAAGAGACCCAGTACTTC. The chain joins TRBV6-1 to TRBJ2-5, with TRBD2 identical over 9 bases. Germline lookup yields CDR1 MNHNS and CDR2 SASEGT. The CDR3 spans 15 residues. Trimming removed 3 bases from V and 2 bases from J; junction bases left unmatched: 4.

The rearrangement uses TRBV10-2 and TRBJ2-1; D is possibly TRBD1 or TRBD2 (5 bases each). This CDR3 has 15 amino acids. Looked up from germline, CDR1 is WSHSY and CDR2 is SAAADI. Between the trimmed V and J ends, which lost 2 bases and 0 bases, there was a span of 8 bases. The CDR3 DNA reads as TGCGCCAGCAGTGAGCCTGGGGGCTCCTACAATGAGCAGTTCTTC. Its translation: CASSEPGGSYNEQFF.

The rearrangement links TRBV14 to TRBJ2-7; no clear D gene. This CDR3 contains 12 residues. The V end lost 0 bases, the J end lost 4 bases, and 4 bases lay between the germline ends. The germline V gene encodes CDR1 SGHDN and CDR2 FVKESK. The CDR3 coding sequence is TGTGCCAGCAGCCAAGATCTGTACGAGCAGTACTTC. Translating gives CASSQDLYEQYF.